This entry lists 32 T cell receptor beta chains sequenced from one sample in a study of cytomegalovirus exposure and HLA in healthy donors. In the PCR, 60 Vbeta and 13 Jbeta primers were used. Using immunoSEQ multiplex PCR, the repertoire was profiled, and TCRdb retains in-frame clones only, with some absent. Here the sample spans 150,000 to 200,000 clones, around three quarters being singletons. The sequenced sample was PBMCs. The source is a man aged 35-49 years in good health and CMV-seronegative.

V usage is TRBV10-3 and J usage is TRBJ2-3, with D unresolved. The CDR3 contains 12 residues. Germline-derived CDR1 and CDR2 are ENHRY and SYGVKD. Trimming shortened V by 9 bases and J by 5 bases, and 12 bases separated the two germline ends. The CDR3 reads CAITTSGDTQYF. Written as DNA, the CDR3 is TGTGCCATTACGACTTCGGGAGATACGCAGTATTTT.

This clone was recorded once. The chain couples TRBV6-5 to TRBJ1-1; D call uncertain. Germline-derived CDR1 and CDR2 are MNHEY and SVGAGI. This CDR3 is 13 amino acids long. Between the trimmed V and J ends, which lost 0 bases and 4 bases, there was a span of 6 bases. The CDR3 loop reads CASSYSEGTEAFF. The CDR3 coding sequence is TGTGCCAGCAGTTACTCGGAGGGCACTGAAGCTTTCTTT.

There are a few counts of this clone. The V gene is TRBV4-3, the J gene TRBJ2-7, with 12 bases that match TRBD2. V shed 2 bases, J shed 2 bases, and the junction held 13 bases outside the gene matches. The CDR3 contains 19 residues. Germline V gene sequence: CDR1 LGHNA, CDR2 YSLEER. The CDR3 loop reads CASSQWGETSGRVPYEQYF. As DNA, the CDR3 is TGCGCCAGCAGCCAATGGGGCGAGACTAGCGGGAGAGTCCCCTACGAGCAGTACTTC.

The genes are TRBV11-2 and TRBJ2-5; 11 positions agree with TRBD2. With 2 bases clipped from V and 2 bases from J, the junction kept 1 base outside the gene matches. This CDR3 has 15 residues. Germline CDR1 and CDR2: SGHAT and FQNNGV. This CDR3 reads CASSLRLAGQETQYF. The CDR3, as DNA: TGTGCCAGCAGCTTAAGACTAGCGGGACAAGAGACCCAGTACTTC.

This clone appeared once. This chain joins TRBV7-8 and TRBJ1-2; tentatively, D is TRBD1 (5 bases). Trimming shortened V by 5 bases and J by 8 bases, and 33 bases separated the two germline ends. Per germline, CDR1 SGHVS and CDR2 FQNEAQ. The CDR3 totals 19 residues. In DNA form, the CDR3 reads TGTGCCAGCAGCCCCACCCCACGACTCATACCGGGCAGGGAAAACGGCTACACCTTC. This codes for CASSPTPRLIPGRENGYTF.

This sequence joins TRBV6-1 and TRBJ2-5, with 7 bases identical to TRBD2. CDR1 and CDR2 (germline): MNHNS, SASEGT. V was pared by 6 bases and J by 5 bases, with 6 bases of the junction left unmatched. This CDR3 comprises 13 residues. The CDR3 bases are TGTGCCAGCAGCTGGGGGGGTTCGGAGACCCAGTACTTC. This translates into CASSWGGSETQYF.

The rearrangement links TRBV27 to TRBJ2-7, with D unresolved. Germline values: CDR1 MNHEY, CDR2 SMNVEV (reference sequence). V lost 5 bases and J 2 bases, leaving 10 bases between the germline ends. The CDR3 loop spans 13 amino acids. CDR3 DNA sequence: TGTGCCAGCAGTGCTTCAAGAGCCTACGAGCAGTACTTC. Amino acid sequence: CASSASRAYEQYF.

This clone turned up a few times. An end of the junction does not agree with germline; a read error may underlie this. The rearrangement uses TRBV10-2 and TRBJ1-4; D is possibly TRBD1 (5 bases). This CDR3 has 13 residues. Germline V gene sequence: CDR1 WSHSY, CDR2 SAAADI. The CDR3 coding sequence is TGCGCCAGCAGTGAGTCGAACGGGGGTAGGCCTTATTTT. This sequence encodes CASSESNGGRPYF.

The chain joins TRBV19 to TRBJ2-2; 8 nucleotides align to TRBD2. Germline assignment: CDR1 LNHDA and CDR2 SQIVND (reference sequence). This CDR3 is 16 amino acids long. The ends lost 6 bases at V and 4 bases at J; junction bases unmatched: 10. CDR3 sequence (DNA): TGTGCCAGTAGGAGCGGGAGAGGGCTCATCACCGGGGAGCTGTTTTTT. It is translated as CASRSGRGLITGELFF.

This chain joins TRBV15 and TRBJ1-3; TRBD1 matches at 10 bases. Germline V gene data show CDR1 as LNHNV and CDR2 as YYDKDF (reference sequence). Germline trimming cut 0 bases from V and 9 bases from J; bases unmatched to any gene: 8. This CDR3 comprises 16 residues. CDR3 in DNA: TGTGCCACCAGCAGAGAGCGGGACAGGGGATGGAGCACCATATATTTT. It is translated as CATSRERDRGWSTIYF. Using reference TRBV15 and TRBJ1-3 for the parts outside the CDR3, the full variable domain is DAMVIQNPRYQVTQFGKPVTLSCSQTLNHNVMYWYQQKSSQAPKLLFHYYDKDFNNEADTPDNFQSRRPNTSFCFLDIRSPGLGDTAMYLCATSRERDRGWSTIYFGEGSWLTVV.

This chain joins TRBV5-6 and TRBJ1-6; tentatively, D is TRBD1 (5 bases). Germline V CDR1 and CDR2: SGHDT, YYEEEE. The CDR3 has 16 amino acids. V was trimmed by 4 bases and J by 5 bases, leaving 16 bases between them. The CDR3 reads CASSPYRRGDNSPLHF. The CDR3 bases are TGTGCCAGCAGCCCTTATAGGCGGGGGGATAATTCACCCCTCCACTTT.

This chain connects TRBV7-2 to TRBJ2-2, with 8 nucleotides matching TRBD2. Per germline, CDR1 SGHTA and CDR2 FQGNSA. CDR3 length: 17 amino acids. V lost 5 bases to trimming and J lost 2 bases; unmatched junction nucleotides: 10. CDR3 DNA sequence: TGTGCCAGCAGCCCCGGACTAGCCCGTACTAACACCGGGGAGCTGTTTTTT. It translates to CASSPGLARTNTGELFF.

The V and J genes are TRBV2 and TRBJ2-1; TRBD2 aligns across 9 bases. V lost 4 bases and J lost 10; bases outside the gene matches: 11. Germline loops: CDR1 SNHLY, CDR2 FYNNEI. CDR3 length equals 15 residues. CDR3 nucleotide sequence: TGTGCCAGCAGTGCACTGGGCGGGAGGGCCTTGGAGCAGTTCTTC. Its protein product is CASSALGGRALEQFF.

This CDR3 is CASSFSSAIYGYTF. The CDR3 DNA sequence: TGTGCCAGCAGTTTTTCCTCAGCGATTTATGGCTACACCTTC. This rearrangement joins TRBV27 to TRBJ1-2; D ambiguous. The V end was cut by 3 bases, the J end by 5 bases, with 13 bases between. There are 14 residues in the CDR3. Germline V CDR1 and CDR2: MNHEY, SMNVEV (reference sequence).

This clone is labeled as medium-sized. The same CDR3 also results from other DNA sequences found in this sample. This chain links TRBV27 with TRBJ2-1; 7 bases are a match to TRBD1. Germline V gene sequence: CDR1 MNHEY, CDR2 SMNVEV (reference sequence). Trimming cost V 3 bases and J 0 bases; bases outside gene matches: 5. The CDR3 is 16 amino acids. CDR3 region: CASSFRGLSSYNEQFF. The CDR3 nucleotides read TGTGCCAGCAGTTTTAGGGGGCTCAGCTCCTACAATGAGCAGTTCTTC.

The J gene is TRBJ2-2, the V gene TRBV6-6, with TRBD1 as a possible D gene (6 bases). Germline values: CDR1 MNHNY, CDR2 SVGAGI (reference sequence). With 6 bases removed from V and 0 bases from J, the gap between germline ends came to 11 bases. This CDR3 is 15 amino acids long. In DNA, the CDR3 is TGTGCCAGCAGCTGGGACATCACGAACACCGGGGAGCTGTTTTTT. Translation: CASSWDITNTGELFF.

The chain joins TRBV5-1 to TRBJ2-3; 7 positions agree with TRBD1. V lost 6 bases and J lost 0; bases outside the gene matches: 10. The CDR3 length is 16 residues. The germline V gene encodes CDR1 SGHRS and CDR2 YFSETQ. The CDR3 spells CASTSQGDSSTDTQYF. In DNA form, the CDR3 reads TGCGCCAGCACCTCCCAGGGGGACAGTAGCACAGATACGCAGTATTTT.

The chain combines TRBV14 with TRBJ1-3; D possibly corresponds to TRBD1 (5 bases). This CDR3 comprises 17 residues. From germline, CDR1 is SGHDN and CDR2 FVKESK. V was trimmed by 0 bases and J by 3 bases, leaving 15 bases between them. The CDR3 loop reads CASSQDAGRVDGNTIYF. The CDR3 coding sequence is TGTGCCAGCAGCCAAGATGCTGGCAGGGTAGATGGAAACACCATATATTTT.

This rearrangement joins TRBV10-3 to TRBJ2-5; D gene unclear. This CDR3 is 13 amino acids long. Germline CDR1 ENHRY, CDR2 SYGVKD. V dropped 1 base and J dropped 1 base, with 4 bases sitting between them. This CDR3 reads CAISELAQETQYF. Written as DNA, the CDR3 is TGTGCCATCAGTGAGTTAGCCCAAGAGACCCAGTACTTC.

The chain carries TRBV4-3 and TRBJ2-7, with TRBD2 identical over 9 bases. The J segment lost 6 bases and the V segment lost 0 bases, leaving 9 bases of the junction unmatched. Germline-derived CDR1 and CDR2 are LGHNA and YSLEER. The CDR3 length is 16 residues. The CDR3 nucleotides are TGCGCCAGCAGCCAAGAGAATCCGGGACTAGCCTCCGAGCAGTACTTC. Protein: CASSQENPGLASEQYF.

The genes are TRBV4-3 and TRBJ1-2; D is unclear. The CDR3 covers 15 residues. Germline lookup yields CDR1 LGHNA and CDR2 YSLEER. Between the trimmed V and J ends, which lost 0 bases and 4 bases, there was a span of 12 bases. The CDR3 region is CASSQDVGIFYGYTF. The DNA of the CDR3 is TGCGCCAGCAGCCAAGATGTCGGGATCTTCTATGGCTACACCTTC.

Here the CDR3 DNA reads TGTGCCAGCAGTGCCCGGTCCGGCAATCAGCCCCAGCATTTT. Protein sequence: CASSARSGNQPQHF. The chain links TRBV2 to TRBJ1-5; no definite D call. This CDR3 contains 14 residues. The germline V and J ends were trimmed by 4 bases and 2 bases, with 9 bases remaining between them. The germline CDR1 and CDR2 sequences are SNHLY and FYNNEI.

This chain links TRBV5-1 with TRBJ2-7; TRBD1 matches at 11 bases. Germline V CDR1 and CDR2: SGHRS, YFSETQ. Trimming took 4 bases from V and 3 from J; bases not matched to a gene: 3. CDR3 size: 14 residues. The CDR3: CASSPGQGDYEQYF. CDR3 coding DNA: TGCGCCAGCAGCCCGGGACAGGGGGACTACGAGCAGTACTTC.

The chain joins TRBV6-5 to TRBJ1-6; TRBD1 matches at 7 bases. CDR1 and CDR2 from the germline V gene are MNHEY and SVGAGI. The CDR3 contains 15 residues. The ends lost 6 bases at V and 4 bases at J; junction bases unmatched: 6. In nucleotides, the CDR3 is TGTGCCAGCAGACTGTCGGGACAGTATAATTCACCCCTCCACTTT. Its translation is CASRLSGQYNSPLHF.

The J gene is TRBJ1-1, the V gene TRBV19, with a possible D match to TRBD1 (5 bases). Trimming removed 6 bases from V and 1 base from J, with 12 bases in between. CDR1 is LNHDA and CDR2 is SQIVND in the germline V gene (reference sequence). The CDR3 is made up of 14 amino acids. For the CDR3, the DNA is TGTGCCAGTAGGCGAAGGGGTGAGAACACTGAAGCTTTCTTT. Translation: CASRRRGENTEAFF.

The chain is built from TRBV5-1 and TRBJ1-1; D is possibly TRBD1 (6 bases). The CDR3 runs 14 residues. Germline lookup yields CDR1 SGHRS and CDR2 YFSETQ. V dropped 3 bases and J dropped 7 bases, with 16 bases sitting between them. The CDR3 spells CASSWGGDIGEAFF. The CDR3 nucleotides are TGCGCCAGCAGCTGGGGGGGGGACATCGGTGAAGCTTTCTTT.

This clone has a single count. The genes are TRBV5-6 and TRBJ2-3, with 12 bases that match TRBD1. Trimming took 4 bases from V and 5 from J; bases not matched to a gene: 5. CDR1 and CDR2 from the germline V gene are SGHDT and YYEEEE. CDR3 length: 15 amino acids. CDR3: CASSPGQGAGDTQYF. The CDR3 bases are TGTGCCAGCAGCCCGGGACAGGGGGCGGGAGATACGCAGTATTTT.

V gene TRBV7-2 combines with J gene TRBJ2-7; tentatively, D is TRBD2 (5 bases). Trimming left V 3 bases short and J 7 bases short, with 16 bases between. The length of the CDR3 is 14 residues. The germline CDR1 and CDR2 sequences are SGHTA and FQGNSA. The CDR3 sequence: CASSFSRASGEQYF. CDR3 coding DNA: TGTGCCAGCAGCTTCTCCCGGGCCTCGGGGGAGCAGTACTTC.

V and J are TRBV5-1 and TRBJ2-3; TRBD2 might be the D (5 bases). The CDR3 sequence is 15 residues long. Per germline, CDR1 SGHRS and CDR2 YFSETQ. Trimming took off 4 bases at V and 5 bases at J, with 17 bases between the two ends. The CDR3 nucleotides are TGCGCCAGCAGCCCGTCGGAAGCGGTTATAGATACGCAGTATTTT. It specifies CASSPSEAVIDTQYF.

The chain recombines TRBV5-6 with TRBJ2-7, with 8 bases fitting TRBD1. Germline-derived CDR1 and CDR2 are SGHDT and YYEEEE. Unmatched junction bases numbered 7, after V lost 6 bases and J lost 2 bases. This CDR3 comprises 14 residues. The CDR3 DNA reads TGTGCCAGCAAGCCCGGGACAGGAGCCTACGAGCAGTACTTC. Translation gives CASKPGTGAYEQYF.

The CDR3 loop reads CASNPRTSGSSSTDTQYF. The DNA for the CDR3 is TGTGCCAGCAACCCGAGAACTAGCGGGAGCTCTAGCACAGATACGCAGTATTTT. This chain connects TRBV27 to TRBJ2-3; 11 nucleotides align to TRBD2. Germline CDR1 reads MNHEY; CDR2 reads SMNVEV (reference sequence). The CDR3 is made up of 18 amino acids. Trimming cost V 7 bases and J 0 bases; bases outside gene matches: 12.

The V and J genes are TRBV7-8 and TRBJ2-7, with 12 bases aligning to TRBD2. The ends lost 5 bases at V and 3 bases at J; junction bases unmatched: 11. Germline V gene data show CDR1 as SGHVS and CDR2 as FQNEAQ. The CDR3 has 17 residues. The CDR3 DNA follows: TGTGCCAGCAGCCCGCGAATAGGGACTAGCGGGTACTACGAGCAGTACTTC. Protein product: CASSPRIGTSGYYEQYF.